Each of the 20 T cell receptor beta chains below was sequenced from the same sample in a study of Ad26.COV2.S vaccination and SARS-CoV-2 variants. Treatment specified: roughly 20 received Ad26.COV2.S at low or high dose, single or two shots; about 5 received placebo; per-sample allocation not given. Samples analyzed were those drawn on day 63 after the first vaccine or placebo injection. The table came from immunoSEQ multiplex PCR; TCRdb's copy has only in-frame clones and leaves some out. The sample lists some 270,000 clones, around 88% occurring once. Here the sequenced sample was peripheral blood, taken in a trial of Ad26.COV2.S vaccine versus placebo. The receptors shown here come from a person between 18 and 60 years old who received the Ad26.COV2.S COVID-19 vaccine or a placebo.

The V and J genes are TRBV5-1 and TRBJ1-6; 7 positions agree with TRBD1. V lost 5 bases and J lost 7; bases outside the gene matches: 12. Looked up from germline, CDR1 is SGHRS and CDR2 is YFSETQ. The length of the CDR3 is 16 residues. For the CDR3, the DNA is TGCGCCAGCAGTCGGGAGGGGGCGCGTGGAAATTCACCCCTCCACTTT. Residues: CASSREGARGNSPLHF. The full variable domain, its missing parts supplied by reference TRBV5-1 and TRBJ1-6, is KAGVTQTPRYLIKTRGQQVTLSCSPISGHRSVSWYQQTPGQGLQFLFEYFSETQRNKGNFPGRFSGRQFSNSRSEMNVSTLELGDSALYLCASSREGARGNSPLHFGNGTRLTVT.

The genes are TRBV4-2 and TRBJ2-2; D is uncertain. The CDR3 extends over 13 amino acids. V dropped 6 bases and J dropped 4 bases, with 9 bases sitting between them. CDR1 is LGHNA, CDR2 YNFKEQ, per germline. CDR3 DNA: TGTGCCAGCAGTATCTGGAGCACCGGGGAGCTGTTTTTT. It specifies CASSIWSTGELFF.

The gene calls are TRBV9 and TRBJ2-1, with 7 bases fitting TRBD2. The CDR3 consists of 14 residues. Germline values: CDR1 SGDLS, CDR2 YYNGEE. The V and J ends lost 7 bases and 4 bases, in that order; junction bases with no gene match: 8. CDR3 coding DNA: TGTGCCAGCCGCCCTCCGGGAGGTTACAATGAGCAGTTCTTC. This sequence encodes CASRPPGGYNEQFF.

The CDR3, as DNA: TGTGCCAGCAGTTACTCGATTAATAATTCACCCCTCCACTTT. Translation gives CASSYSINNSPLHF. The chain uses TRBV6-5 and TRBJ1-6, with D hard to call. The CDR3 loop spans 14 amino acids. CDR1 MNHEY and CDR2 SVGAGI come from the germline V gene. Deletions cut 0 bases from V and 5 bases from J, with 5 bases between.

This clone was recorded only once. This chain joins TRBV6-5 and TRBJ1-5; D not resolved. Germline V CDR1 and CDR2: MNHEY, SVGAGI. V lost 6 bases to trimming and J lost 0 bases, with 12 bases between them. CDR3 size: 15 residues. The CDR3 bases are TGTGCCAGCAGGCCGTCAGGTTATAGCAATCAGCCCCAGCATTTT. Protein sequence: CASRPSGYSNQPQHF.

The V call is TRBV18, the J call TRBJ2-1, with TRBD2 identical over 11 bases. Looked up from germline, CDR1 is KGHSH and CDR2 is LQKENI. The CDR3 totals 16 residues. The junction had 6 bases not matched to a gene; V was cut back by 1 base and J by 7 bases. The CDR3 protein is CASSPLTSGSLNEQFF. The CDR3 DNA reads TGTGCCAGCTCACCACTTACTAGCGGGAGTTTAAATGAGCAGTTCTTC.

In this sample, this clone turned up once. J is TRBJ2-1 and V is TRBV19; D is undetermined. Germline CDR1 reads LNHDA; CDR2 reads SQIVND (reference sequence). V gave up 4 bases and J gave up 4 bases, with 5 bases separating them. This CDR3 has 12 amino acids. In nucleotides, the CDR3 is TGTGCCAGTAGTACACTATACAATGAGCAGTTCTTC. Amino acids: CASSTLYNEQFF.

This clone was counted once. The chain couples TRBV7-9 to TRBJ1-1; D remains unclear. The CDR3 covers 13 residues. Germline V CDR1 and CDR2: SEHNR, FQNEAQ (reference sequence). V lost 2 bases and J lost 2, with 6 bases in between. The CDR3 spells CASSLPPNTEAFF. The CDR3 DNA is TGTGCCAGCAGCTTACCACCTAACACTGAAGCTTTCTTT.

The chain has TRBV27 and TRBJ1-2, with 11 bases that match TRBD1. After removal of 3 bases from V and 8 bases from J, the junction contained 5 bases not matched to a gene. The germline V gene encodes CDR1 MNHEY and CDR2 SMNVEV (reference sequence). CDR3 size: 14 residues. For the CDR3, the DNA is TGTGCCAGCAGTTTCTTGGACAGGGGGCGAGGCTACACCTTC. As protein: CASSFLDRGRGYTF.

The CDR3 here is CASSKAGEAKNIQYF. In DNA, the CDR3 is TGTGCCAGTAGTAAAGCGGGAGAAGCCAAAAACATTCAGTACTTC. This chain uses TRBV19 with TRBJ2-4, with 8 bases identical to TRBD2. This CDR3 spans 15 amino acids. With V trimmed by 4 bases and J by 0 bases, 2 bases remained unmatched. The germline V gene encodes CDR1 LNHDA and CDR2 SQIVND (reference sequence).

The V and J genes are TRBV24-1 and TRBJ1-2; D gene unclear. Trimming removed 1 base at V and 4 bases at J, with 9 bases between. Germline loops: CDR1 KGHDR, CDR2 SFDVKD. This CDR3 is built from 14 residues. CDR3 DNA: TGTGCCACCAGTGATTTCCGGCGAGGCTATGGCTACACCTTC. Protein sequence: CATSDFRRGYGYTF.

The genes are TRBV3-1 (or the pseudogene TRBV3-2) and TRBJ2-3, with D possibly matching TRBD2 (5 bases). This CDR3 has 13 amino acids. V lost 1 base, J lost 4 bases, and 6 bases lay in between. Germline values: CDR1 LGHDT, CDR2 YNNKEL (reference sequence). The CDR3 DNA follows: TGTGCCAGCAGCCAAGGCGGGCCAGATACGCAGTATTTT. Protein sequence: CASSQGGPDTQYF.

This clone was seen only once. The rearrangement uses TRBV6-5 and TRBJ2-1; D ambiguous. Germline loops: CDR1 MNHEY, CDR2 SVGAGI. The CDR3 is 13 amino acids. The V end lost 5 bases, the J end lost 6 bases, and 11 bases lay between the germline ends. The CDR3 spells CASSTDLFNEQFF. The DNA for the CDR3 is TGTGCCAGCAGTACGGACCTTTTCAATGAGCAGTTCTTC.

V gene TRBV2 combines with J gene TRBJ1-2, with D tentatively TRBD1 (6 bases). The CDR3 totals 15 residues. In germline, CDR1 is SNHLY, CDR2 FYNNEI. Trimming pared 5 bases from V and 4 bases from J, leaving 17 bases between. The CDR3 nucleotides are TGTGCCAGCAGTTACTCGACAGGAGGAGGCTATGGCTACACCTTC. Its translation: CASSYSTGGGYGYTF.

This rearrangement joins TRBV11-2 to TRBJ1-1; no clear D gene. Germline values: CDR1 SGHAT, CDR2 FQNNGV. CDR3 size: 13 residues. V lost 2 bases to trimming and J lost 3 bases, with 7 bases between them. CDR3 sequence (DNA): TGTGCCAGCAGCTTATTGAGGGACACTGAAGCTTTCTTT. This translates into CASSLLRDTEAFF. Looking up the rest from reference TRBV11-2 and TRBJ1-1 gives the full variable domain: EAGVAQSPRYKIIEKRQSVAFWCNPISGHATLYWYQQILGQGPKLLIQFQNNGVVDDSQLPKDRFSAERLKGVDSTLKIQPAKLEDSAVYLCASSLLRDTEAFFGQGTRLTVV.

This sequence joins TRBV10-3 and TRBJ2-2; unclear D gene. The CDR3 sequence is 13 residues long. The V gene lost 10 bases and the J gene lost 1 base, with 10 bases spanning the gap. Germline V gives CDR1 ENHRY, CDR2 SYGVKD. CDR3 in DNA: TGTGCCACTTCGGACGAGAACACCGGGGAGCTGTTTTTT. It codes for CATSDENTGELFF.

Comment on this clone: A much larger clone differs from this one at a single base, so this may be a read error. The chain carries TRBV5-1 and TRBJ2-2; perhaps TRBD1 as D (5 bases). The V end was cut by 2 bases, the J end by 1 base, with 6 bases between. Germline CDR1 and CDR2: SGHRS and YFSETQ. CDR3 length: 14 residues. The CDR3: CASSFGQNTGELFF. The CDR3 nucleotides read TGCGCCAGCAGCTTCGGACAGAACACCGGGGAGCTGTTTTTT.

The chain has TRBV2 and TRBJ1-4; D ambiguous. V lost 6 bases, J lost 8 bases, and 13 bases lay in between. The CDR3 sequence is 13 residues long. CDR1 SNHLY and CDR2 FYNNEI come from the germline V gene. The CDR3 protein is CASRFLGYEKLFF. CDR3 DNA sequence: TGTGCCAGCAGATTCCTGGGTTACGAAAAACTGTTTTTT.

The chain is built from TRBV6-2 or TRBV6-3 and TRBJ1-1; a possible D gene is TRBD1 (6 bases). CDR3 size: 14 residues. From germline, CDR1 is MNHEY and CDR2 SVGEGT. V lost 2 bases, J lost 3 bases, and 10 bases lay in between. The chain's CDR3 is CASSYERGYTEAFF. CDR3 DNA sequence: TGTGCCAGCAGTTACGAGAGGGGGTACACTGAAGCTTTCTTT.

For the CDR3, the DNA is TGTGCCAGCGTTCCAGCGGGGGTGTCGGAGACCCAGTACTTC. Its translation is CASVPAGVSETQYF. This chain links TRBV3-1 (or the pseudogene TRBV3-2) with TRBJ2-5; 8 positions agree with TRBD2. The CDR3 covers 14 residues. V was pared by 8 bases and J by 5 bases, with 10 bases of the junction left unmatched. CDR1 and CDR2 (germline): LGHDT, YNNKEL (reference sequence).